This TCR beta chain came from a study of OX40 agonist ivuxolimab in advanced cancers. About the research overall: Clinicians treated patients with ivuxolimab, an agonistic anti-OX40 (CD134) antibody. Cohort: about 82% men, mean age approximately 60, aged about 23 to 79. Whole-study results and caveats: Expanded clones tended on average to be more numerous among CD8+ T cells than CD4+. Those patients achieving a partial response at 0.1-3.0 mg/kg showed among the lowest clonal expansion.

Assay used: immunoSEQ multiplex PCR; TCRdb lists only in-frame clones, some missing. Of 65,000 to 95,000 clones in the sample, around 92% are singletons; the top ten hold 11%. A note on this clone: No antigen is known for it.

This CDR3 contains 15 residues. Germline CDR1 reads LGHNA; CDR2 reads YNFKEQ. The V gene end was trimmed by 0 bases and the J gene end by 4 bases; junction bases not matched to a gene: 4. Here the sequenced sample was CD4+ or CD8+ T cells sorted from blood, taken in a trial of the OX40 agonist ivuxolimab. The chain employs TRBV4-2 and TRBJ2-7, with 9 bases fitting TRBD2. This receptor was obtained from an adult with an advanced solid tumor such as melanoma, head and neck, liver or kidney cancer. The CDR3 spells CASSQETSGTYEQYF. Written as DNA, the CDR3 is TGTGCCAGCAGCCAAGAGACTAGCGGAACTTACGAGCAGTACTTC.